Described below is a single T cell receptor (beta chain) sequence and its context. This entry is derived from a study of blood T cell repertoires in COVID-19. The CDR3 consists of 19 residues. V lost 6 bases, J lost 0 bases, and 19 bases stayed unmatched. Germline values: CDR1 MDHEN, CDR2 SYDVKM. Some clones are missing from TCRdb's copy, which holds only in-frame ones; the method was immunoSEQ multiplex PCR. The table shows approximately 40,000 clones, with about 85% occurring only once. This receptor was identified in a woman aged 80 or over in a cohort sampled during active or convalescent COVID-19. J is TRBJ2-7 and V is TRBV28; TRBD2 matches at 8 bases. The material sequenced was peripheral blood. The CDR3 nucleotides are TGTGCCAGCAGCGACGGGAGGGGGTCGGGGGATTACAGCTCCTACGAGCAGTACTTC. It codes for CASSDGRGSGDYSSYEQYF.